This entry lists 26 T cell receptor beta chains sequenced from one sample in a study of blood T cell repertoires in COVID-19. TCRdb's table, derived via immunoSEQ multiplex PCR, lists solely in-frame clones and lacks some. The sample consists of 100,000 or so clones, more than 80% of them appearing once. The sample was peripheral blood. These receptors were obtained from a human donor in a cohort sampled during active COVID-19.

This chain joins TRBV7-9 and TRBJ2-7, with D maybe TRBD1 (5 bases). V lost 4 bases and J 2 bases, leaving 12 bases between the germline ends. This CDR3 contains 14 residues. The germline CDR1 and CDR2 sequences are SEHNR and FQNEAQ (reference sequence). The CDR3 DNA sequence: TGTGCCAGCAGCTCCATCAAAGGGGCCTACGAGCAGTACTTC. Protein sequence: CASSSIKGAYEQYF. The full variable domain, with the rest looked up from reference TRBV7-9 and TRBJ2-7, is DTGVSQNPRHKITKRGQNVTFRCDPISEHNRLYWYRQTLGQGPEFLTYFQNEAQLEKSRLLSDRFSAERPKGSFSTLEIQRTEQGDSAMYLCASSSIKGAYEQYFGPGTRLTVT.

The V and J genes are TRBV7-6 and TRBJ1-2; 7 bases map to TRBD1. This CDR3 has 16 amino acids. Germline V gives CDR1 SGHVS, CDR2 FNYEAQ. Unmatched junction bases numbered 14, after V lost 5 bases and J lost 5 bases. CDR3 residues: CASSGTVEGARYGYTF. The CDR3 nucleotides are TGTGCCAGCAGCGGCACCGTTGAGGGGGCGCGGTATGGCTACACCTTC.

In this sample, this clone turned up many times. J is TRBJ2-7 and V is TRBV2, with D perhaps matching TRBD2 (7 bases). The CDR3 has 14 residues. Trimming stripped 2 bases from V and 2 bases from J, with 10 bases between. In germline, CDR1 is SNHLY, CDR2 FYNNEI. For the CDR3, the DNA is TGTGCCAGCAGTGAACGGGGGGCTACCTACGAGCAGTACTTC. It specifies CASSERGATYEQYF. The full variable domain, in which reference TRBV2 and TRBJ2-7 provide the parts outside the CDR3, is EPEVTQTPSHQVTQMGQEVILRCVPISNHLYFYWYRQILGQKVEFLVSFYNNEISEKSEIFDDQFSVERPDGSNFTLKIRSTKLEDSAMYFCASSERGATYEQYFGPGTRLTVT.

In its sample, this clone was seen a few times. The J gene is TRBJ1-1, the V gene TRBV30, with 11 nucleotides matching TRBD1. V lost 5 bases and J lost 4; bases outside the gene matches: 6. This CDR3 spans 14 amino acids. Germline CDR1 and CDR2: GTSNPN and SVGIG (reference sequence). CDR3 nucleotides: TGTGCCTGGGATCTGGGACAGGGGGTCACTGAAGCTTTCTTT. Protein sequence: CAWDLGQGVTEAFF.

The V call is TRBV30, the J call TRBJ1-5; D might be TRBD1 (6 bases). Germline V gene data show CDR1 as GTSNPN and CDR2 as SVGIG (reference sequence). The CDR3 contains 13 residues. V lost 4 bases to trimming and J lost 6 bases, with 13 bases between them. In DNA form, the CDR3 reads TGTGCCTGGAATCGGGGGGCGGGTCAGCCCCAGCATTTT. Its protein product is CAWNRGAGQPQHF.

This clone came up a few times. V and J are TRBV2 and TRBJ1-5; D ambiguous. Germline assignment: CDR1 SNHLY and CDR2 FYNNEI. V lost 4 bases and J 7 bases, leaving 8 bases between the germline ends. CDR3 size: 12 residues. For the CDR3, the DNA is TGTGCCAGCAGTGGTCCCCGGCAGCCCCAGCATTTT. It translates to CASSGPRQPQHF.

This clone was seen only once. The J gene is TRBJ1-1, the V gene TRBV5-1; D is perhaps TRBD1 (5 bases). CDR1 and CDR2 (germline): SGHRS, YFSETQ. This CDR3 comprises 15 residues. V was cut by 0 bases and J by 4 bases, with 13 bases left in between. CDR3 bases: TGCGCCAGCAGCTTGGACGGGGGAGGGAGCACTGAAGCTTTCTTT. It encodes CASSLDGGGSTEAFF.

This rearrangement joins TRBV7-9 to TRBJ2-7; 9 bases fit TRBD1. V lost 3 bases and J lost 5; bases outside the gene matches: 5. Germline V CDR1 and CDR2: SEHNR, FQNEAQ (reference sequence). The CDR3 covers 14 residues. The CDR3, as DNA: TGTGCCAGCAGCTTGGGGACAGGGTCCCACGAGCAGTACTTC. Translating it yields CASSLGTGSHEQYF.

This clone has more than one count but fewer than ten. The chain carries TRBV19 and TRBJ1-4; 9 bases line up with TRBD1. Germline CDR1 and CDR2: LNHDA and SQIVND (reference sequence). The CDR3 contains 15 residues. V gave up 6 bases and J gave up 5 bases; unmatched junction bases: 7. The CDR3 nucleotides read TGTGCCAGTAGATTTCGGGACAGGGCCAATGAAAAACTGTTTTTT. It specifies CASRFRDRANEKLFF.

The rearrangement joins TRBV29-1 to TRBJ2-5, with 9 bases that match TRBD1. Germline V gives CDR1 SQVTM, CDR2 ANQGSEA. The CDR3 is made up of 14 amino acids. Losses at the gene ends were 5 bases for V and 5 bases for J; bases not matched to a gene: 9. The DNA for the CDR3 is TGCAGCGTTAACACAGGGGGCCGGCGGGAGACCCAGTACTTC. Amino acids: CSVNTGGRRETQYF.

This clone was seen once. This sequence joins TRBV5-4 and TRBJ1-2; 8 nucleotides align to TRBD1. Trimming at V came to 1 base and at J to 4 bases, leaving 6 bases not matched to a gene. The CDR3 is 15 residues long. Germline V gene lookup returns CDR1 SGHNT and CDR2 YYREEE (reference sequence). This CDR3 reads CASSLFRGRSYGYTF. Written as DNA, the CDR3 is TGTGCCAGCAGCTTGTTCAGGGGGCGGTCCTATGGCTACACCTTC.

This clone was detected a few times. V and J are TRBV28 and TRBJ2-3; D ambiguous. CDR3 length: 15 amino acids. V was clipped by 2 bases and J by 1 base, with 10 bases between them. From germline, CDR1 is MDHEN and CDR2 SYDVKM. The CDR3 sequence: CASSLREPGTDTQYF. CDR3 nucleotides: TGTGCCAGCAGTTTACGTGAACCAGGCACAGATACGCAGTATTTT.

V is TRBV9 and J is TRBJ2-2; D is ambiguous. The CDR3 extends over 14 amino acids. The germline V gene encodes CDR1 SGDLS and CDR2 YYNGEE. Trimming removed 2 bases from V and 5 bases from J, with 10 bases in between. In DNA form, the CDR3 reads TGTGCCAGCAGCGTCTCTCCAGATACCGGGGAGCTGTTTTTT. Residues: CASSVSPDTGELFF. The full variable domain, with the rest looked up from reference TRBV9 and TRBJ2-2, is DSGVTQTPKHLITATGQRVTLRCSPRSGDLSVYWYQQSLDQGLQFLIQYYNGEERAKGNILERFSAQQFPDLHSELNLSSLELGDSALYFCASSVSPDTGELFFGEGSRLTVL.

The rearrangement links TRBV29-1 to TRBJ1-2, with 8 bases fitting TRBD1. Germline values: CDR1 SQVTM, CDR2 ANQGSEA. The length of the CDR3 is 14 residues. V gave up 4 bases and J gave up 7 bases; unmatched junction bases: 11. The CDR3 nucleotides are TGCAGCGTTGCCGGACAGGGCAGCTTCGGTGGCTACACCTTC. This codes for CSVAGQGSFGGYTF.

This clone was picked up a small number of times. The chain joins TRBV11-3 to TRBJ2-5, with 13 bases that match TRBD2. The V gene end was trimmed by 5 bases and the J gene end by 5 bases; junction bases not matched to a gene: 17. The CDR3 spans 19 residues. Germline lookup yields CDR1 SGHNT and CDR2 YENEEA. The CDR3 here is CASSRTGRTSGGRLETQYF. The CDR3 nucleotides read TGTGCCAGCAGCCGAACTGGGAGGACTAGCGGGGGACGGTTGGAGACCCAGTACTTC.

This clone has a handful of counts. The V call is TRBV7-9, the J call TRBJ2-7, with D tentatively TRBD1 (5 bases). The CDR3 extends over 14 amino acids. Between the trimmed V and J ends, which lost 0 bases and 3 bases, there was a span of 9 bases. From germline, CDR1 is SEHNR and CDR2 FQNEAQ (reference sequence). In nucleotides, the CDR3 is TGTGCCAGCAGCTTAGCAGGGGAAAACTACGAGCAGTACTTC. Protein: CASSLAGENYEQYF.

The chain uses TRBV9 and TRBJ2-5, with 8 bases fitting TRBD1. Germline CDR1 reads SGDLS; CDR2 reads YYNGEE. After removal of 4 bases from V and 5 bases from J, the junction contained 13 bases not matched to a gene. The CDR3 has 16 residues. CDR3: CASSPGGLHRGETQYF. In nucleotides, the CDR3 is TGTGCCAGCAGCCCAGGGGGCCTTCATCGGGGGGAGACCCAGTACTTC.

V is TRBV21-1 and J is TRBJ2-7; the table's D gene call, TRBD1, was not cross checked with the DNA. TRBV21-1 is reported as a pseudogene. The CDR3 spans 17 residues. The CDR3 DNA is TGTGCCAGCAGCACAATACCGGGACAGGGGGCAGTCCACGAGCAGTACTTC. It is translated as CASSTIPGQGAVHEQYF.

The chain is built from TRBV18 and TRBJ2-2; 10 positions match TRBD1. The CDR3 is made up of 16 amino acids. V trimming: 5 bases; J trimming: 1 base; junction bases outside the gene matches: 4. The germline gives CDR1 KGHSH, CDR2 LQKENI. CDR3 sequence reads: CASSTGTGVNTGELFF. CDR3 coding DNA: TGTGCCAGCTCAACGGGGACAGGGGTGAACACCGGGGAGCTGTTTTTT.

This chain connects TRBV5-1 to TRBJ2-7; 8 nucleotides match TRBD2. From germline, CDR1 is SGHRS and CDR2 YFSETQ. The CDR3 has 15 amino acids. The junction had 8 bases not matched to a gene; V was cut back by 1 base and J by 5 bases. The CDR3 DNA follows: TGCGCCAGCAGCTTGCCAAGCGGGAGTGTCAACGAGCAGTACTTC. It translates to CASSLPSGSVNEQYF.

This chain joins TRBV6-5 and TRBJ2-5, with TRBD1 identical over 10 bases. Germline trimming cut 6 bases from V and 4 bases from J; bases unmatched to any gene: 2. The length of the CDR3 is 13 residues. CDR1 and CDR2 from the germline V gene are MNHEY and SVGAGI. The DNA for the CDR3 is TGTGCCAGCAGCCGGGACAGGGGAGAGACCCAGTACTTC. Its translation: CASSRDRGETQYF.

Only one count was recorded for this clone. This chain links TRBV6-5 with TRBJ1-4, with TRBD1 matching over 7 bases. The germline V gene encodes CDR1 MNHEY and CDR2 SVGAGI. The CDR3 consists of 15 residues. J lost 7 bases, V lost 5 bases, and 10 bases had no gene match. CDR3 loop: CASSLNRGRGEKLFF. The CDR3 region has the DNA TGTGCCAGCAGTCTTAACAGGGGCCGGGGTGAAAAACTGTTTTTT.

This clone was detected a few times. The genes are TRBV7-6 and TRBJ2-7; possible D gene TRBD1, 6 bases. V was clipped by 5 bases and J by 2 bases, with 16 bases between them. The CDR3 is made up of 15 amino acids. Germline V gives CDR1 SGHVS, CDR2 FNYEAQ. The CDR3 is CASSPSRDTTYEQYF. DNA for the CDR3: TGTGCCAGCAGCCCGTCAAGGGACACCACCTACGAGCAGTACTTC.

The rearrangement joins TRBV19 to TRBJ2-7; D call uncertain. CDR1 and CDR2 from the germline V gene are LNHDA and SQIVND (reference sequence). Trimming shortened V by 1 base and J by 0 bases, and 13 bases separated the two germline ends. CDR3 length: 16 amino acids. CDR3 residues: CASSIGLTESSYEQYF. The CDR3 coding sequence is TGTGCCAGTAGTATAGGCCTCACGGAGAGCTCCTACGAGCAGTACTTC.

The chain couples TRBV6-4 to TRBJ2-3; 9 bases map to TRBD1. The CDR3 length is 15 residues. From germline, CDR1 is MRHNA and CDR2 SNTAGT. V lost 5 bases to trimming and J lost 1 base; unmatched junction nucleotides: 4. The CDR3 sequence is CASSNRTGGTDTQYF. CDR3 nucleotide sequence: TGTGCCAGCAGTAACCGGACAGGGGGCACAGATACGCAGTATTTT.

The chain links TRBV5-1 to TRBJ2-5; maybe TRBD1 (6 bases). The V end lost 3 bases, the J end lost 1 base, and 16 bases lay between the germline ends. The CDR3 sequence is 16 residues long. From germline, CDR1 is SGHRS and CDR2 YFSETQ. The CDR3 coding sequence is TGCGCCAGCAGCTCAAACAGGGTGGGCGGCCAAGAGACCCAGTACTTC. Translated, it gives CASSSNRVGGQETQYF.